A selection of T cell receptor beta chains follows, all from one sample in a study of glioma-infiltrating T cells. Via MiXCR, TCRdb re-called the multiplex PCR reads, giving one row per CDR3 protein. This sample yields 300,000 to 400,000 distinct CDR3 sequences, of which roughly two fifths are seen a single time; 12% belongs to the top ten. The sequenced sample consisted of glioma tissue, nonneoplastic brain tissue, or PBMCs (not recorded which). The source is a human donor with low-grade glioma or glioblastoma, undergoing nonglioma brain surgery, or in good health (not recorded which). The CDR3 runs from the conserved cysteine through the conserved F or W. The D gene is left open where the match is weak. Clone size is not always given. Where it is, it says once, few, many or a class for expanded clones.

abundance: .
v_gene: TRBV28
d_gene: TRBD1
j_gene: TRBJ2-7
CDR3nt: TGTGCCAGCAGGGAGGACAGGGGAACAGGGCAGTACTTC
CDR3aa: CASREDRGTGQYF

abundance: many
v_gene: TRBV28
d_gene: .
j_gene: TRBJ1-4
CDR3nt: TGTGCCAGCAGTTTCTCAGGCTTAGGAACTAATGAAAAACTGTTTTTT
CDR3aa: CASSFSGLGTNEKLFF

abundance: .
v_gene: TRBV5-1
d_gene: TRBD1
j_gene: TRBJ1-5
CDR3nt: TGCGCCAGCAGCCCGGGACAGCATGATCAGCCCCAGCATTTT
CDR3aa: CASSPGQHDQPQHF

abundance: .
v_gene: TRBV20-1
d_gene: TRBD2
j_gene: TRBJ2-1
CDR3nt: TGCAGTGCTCAGAGCGGGAGGCGTTCCTACAATGAGCAGTTCTTC
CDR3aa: CSAQSGRRSYNEQFF

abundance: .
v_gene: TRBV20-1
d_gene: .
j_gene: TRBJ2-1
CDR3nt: TGCAGTGCTAGTGATCAGCGGGCCTTCTCCTACAATGAGCAGTTCTTC
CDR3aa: CSASDQRAFSYNEQFF

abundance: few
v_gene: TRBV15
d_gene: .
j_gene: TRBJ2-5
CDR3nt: TGTGCCACCAGCATATACCAAGAGACCCAGTACTTC
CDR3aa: CATSIYQETQYF

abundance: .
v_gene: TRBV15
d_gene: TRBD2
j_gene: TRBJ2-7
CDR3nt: TGTGCCACCAGCAGAGATCTGGCAGCGGGAGTTTACAATGAGCAGTACTTC
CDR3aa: CATSRDLAAGVYNEQYF

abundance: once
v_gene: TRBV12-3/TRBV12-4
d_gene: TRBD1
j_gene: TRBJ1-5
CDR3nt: TGTGCCAGCAGTAAAGGACAGGGTTATCAGCCCCAGCATTTT
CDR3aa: CASSKGQGYQPQHF

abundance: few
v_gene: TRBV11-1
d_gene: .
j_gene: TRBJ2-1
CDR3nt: TGTGCCAGCAGCTCCGGGACTCCATCCTACAATGAGCAGTTCTTC
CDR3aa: CASSSGTPSYNEQFF

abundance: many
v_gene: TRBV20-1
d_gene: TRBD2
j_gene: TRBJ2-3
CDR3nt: TGCAGTGCTAGTAGCCAGCGGGAGGTATCAGATACGCAGTATTTT
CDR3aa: CSASSQREVSDTQYF

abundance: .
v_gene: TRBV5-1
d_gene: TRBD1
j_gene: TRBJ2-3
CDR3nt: TGCGCCAGCAGCCCCGGGACAGGGGGCTCGGATACGCAGTATTTT
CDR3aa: CASSPGTGGSDTQYF

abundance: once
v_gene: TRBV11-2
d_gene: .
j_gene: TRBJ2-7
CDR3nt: TGTGCCAGCAGCCGGACGGTGGACTACGAGCAGTACTTC
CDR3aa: CASSRTVDYEQYF

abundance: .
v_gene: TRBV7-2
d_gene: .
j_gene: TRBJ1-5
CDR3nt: TGTGCCAGCAGCTTAGATCCCAATACCCAGCATTTT
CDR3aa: CASSLDPNTQHF

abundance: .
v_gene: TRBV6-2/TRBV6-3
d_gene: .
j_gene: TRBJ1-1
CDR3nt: TGTGCCAGCAGGAACCGCCGTGACAGCAGGAAAACTGAAGCTTTCTTT
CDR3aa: CASRNRRDSRKTEAFF

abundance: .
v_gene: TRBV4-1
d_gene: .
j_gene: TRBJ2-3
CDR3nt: TGCGCCAGCAGCCAGGCAGGGGCCCTGGGCACAGATACGCAGTATTTT
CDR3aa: CASSQAGALGTDTQYF

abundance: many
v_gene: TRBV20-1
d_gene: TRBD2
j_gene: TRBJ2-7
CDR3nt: TGCAGTGCTAGCGATAGCGGGGACTCCTACGAGCAGTACTTC
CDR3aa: CSASDSGDSYEQYF

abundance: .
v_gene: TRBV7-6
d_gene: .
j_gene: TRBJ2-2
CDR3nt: TGTGCCAGCAGCATTTTACGTGGGAGAACTCCCGGGGAGCTGTTTTTT
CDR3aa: CASSILRGRTPGELFF

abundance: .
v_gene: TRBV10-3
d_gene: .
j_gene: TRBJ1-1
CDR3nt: TGTGCCATCAGTGAGCCGGGACTCCCGAAGCCCAACACTGAAGCTTTCTTT
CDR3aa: CAISEPGLPKPNTEAFF

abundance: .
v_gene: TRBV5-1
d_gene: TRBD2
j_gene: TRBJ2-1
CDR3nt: TGCGCCAGCAGCTTAAGACTAGCGGGAGGGCCGGTGAATGAGCAGTTCTTC
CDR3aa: CASSLRLAGGPVNEQFF

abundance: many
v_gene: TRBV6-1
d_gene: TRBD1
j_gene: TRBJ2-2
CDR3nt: TGTGCCAGCAGTTACCCTGGGGACAGGGCCGGGGAGCTGTTTTTT
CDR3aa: CASSYPGDRAGELFF

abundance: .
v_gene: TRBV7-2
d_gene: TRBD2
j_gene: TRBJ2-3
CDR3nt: TGTGCCAGCAGCGCCCGGCGGGAGGAGACAGATACGCAGTATTTT
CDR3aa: CASSARREETDTQYF

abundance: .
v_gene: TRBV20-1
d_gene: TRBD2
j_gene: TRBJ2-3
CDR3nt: TGCAGTGCTAGAGTGACTAGCGGGAGCACAGATACGCGGTATTTT
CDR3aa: CSARVTSGSTDTRYF

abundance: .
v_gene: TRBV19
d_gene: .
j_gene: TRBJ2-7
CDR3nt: TGTGCCAGTAGTTTACAGGGTAAGGGATACGAGCAGTACTTC
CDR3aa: CASSLQGKGYEQYF

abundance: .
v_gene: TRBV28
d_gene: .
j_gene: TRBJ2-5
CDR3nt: TGTGCCAGCGGAGACAGCCAAGAGACCCAGTACTTC
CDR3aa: CASGDSQETQYF

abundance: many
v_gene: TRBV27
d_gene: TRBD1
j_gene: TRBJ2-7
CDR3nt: TGTGCCAGCAGTCCCGGGACAGGGGCGGCCTACGAGCAGTACTTC
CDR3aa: CASSPGTGAAYEQYF

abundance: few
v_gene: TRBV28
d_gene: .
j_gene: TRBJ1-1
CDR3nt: TGTGCCAGCAGTTTCACGGACTTCGGGTGGGGGAACACTGAAGCTTTCTTT
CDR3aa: CASSFTDFGWGNTEAFF

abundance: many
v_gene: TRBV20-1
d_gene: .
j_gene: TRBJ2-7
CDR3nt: TGCAGTGCTACGGACAAAACCTACGAGCAGTACTTC
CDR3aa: CSATDKTYEQYF

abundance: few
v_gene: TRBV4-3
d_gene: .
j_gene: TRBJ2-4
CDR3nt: TGCGCCAGCAGCCAAGACTATGGGGAGGACATTCAGTACTTC
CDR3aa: CASSQDYGEDIQYF

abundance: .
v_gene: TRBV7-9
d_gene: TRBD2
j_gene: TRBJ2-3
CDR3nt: TGTGCCAGCAGCTTAGGCACTAGCGGCTTCCTAGATACGCAGTATTTT
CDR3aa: CASSLGTSGFLDTQYF

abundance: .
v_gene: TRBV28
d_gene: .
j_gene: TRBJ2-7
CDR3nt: TGTGCCAGAAGTTTATCGATTTATGAGCAGTACTTC
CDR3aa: CARSLSIYEQYF

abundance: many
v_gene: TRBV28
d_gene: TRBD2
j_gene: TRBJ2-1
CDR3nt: TGTGCCAGCATCCCGGGTGGGTCTAGCGGCAATGAGCAGTTCTTC
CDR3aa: CASIPGGSSGNEQFF

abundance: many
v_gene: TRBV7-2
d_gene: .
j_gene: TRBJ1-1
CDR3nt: TGTGCCAGCAGCTTAGTCCTAGGGGCTGAAGCTTTCTTT
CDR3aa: CASSLVLGAEAFF

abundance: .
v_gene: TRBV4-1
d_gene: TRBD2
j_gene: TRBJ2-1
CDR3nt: TGCGCCAGCAGCCCTCGAAGGGGAGGCGGGAGGACGCATGAGCAGTTCTTC
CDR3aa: CASSPRRGGGRTHEQFF

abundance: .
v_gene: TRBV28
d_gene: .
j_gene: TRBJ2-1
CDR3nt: TGTGCCAGCAGTTTACCCGCGACAGCCTACAATGAGCAGTTCTTC
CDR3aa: CASSLPATAYNEQFF

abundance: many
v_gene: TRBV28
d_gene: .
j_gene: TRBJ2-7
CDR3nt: TGTGCCAGCAGTCCTAGACCTGGCGAGCAGTACTTC
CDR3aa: CASSPRPGEQYF

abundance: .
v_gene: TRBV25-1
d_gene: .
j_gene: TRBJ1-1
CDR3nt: TGTGCCGGCAGTGTGACGTCGGCCACTGAAGCTTTCTTT
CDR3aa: CAGSVTSATEAFF

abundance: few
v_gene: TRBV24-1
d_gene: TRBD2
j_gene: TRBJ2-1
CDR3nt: TGTGCCACCAGTGCACAACTAGCGGGCAGCTCCTACAATGAGCAGTTCTTC
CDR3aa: CATSAQLAGSSYNEQFF

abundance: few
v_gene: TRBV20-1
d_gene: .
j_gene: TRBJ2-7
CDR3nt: TGCAGTGCTAGAGCCTACCCTGGGAGGTACGAGCAGTACTTC
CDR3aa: CSARAYPGRYEQYF

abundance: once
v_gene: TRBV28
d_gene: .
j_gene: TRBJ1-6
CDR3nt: TGCGCCAGCAGTTTAGCGGACGGCCCTTCACCCCTCCACTTT
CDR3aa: CASSLADGPSPLHF

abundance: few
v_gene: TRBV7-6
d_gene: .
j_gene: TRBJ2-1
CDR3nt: TGTGCCAGCAGCTCCCTAGCTTATGAGCAGTTCTTC
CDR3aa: CASSSLAYEQFF

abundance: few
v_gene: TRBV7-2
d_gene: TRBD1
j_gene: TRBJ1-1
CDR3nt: TGTGCCAGCAGCACCTGGGACAGATGGAAGGCTGAAGCTTTCTTT
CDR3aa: CASSTWDRWKAEAFF

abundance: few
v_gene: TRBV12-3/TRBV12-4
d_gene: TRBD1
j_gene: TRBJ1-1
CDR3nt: TGTGCCAGCAACCGACAGGGGGCAGGGGACACTGAAGCTTTCTTT
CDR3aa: CASNRQGAGDTEAFF

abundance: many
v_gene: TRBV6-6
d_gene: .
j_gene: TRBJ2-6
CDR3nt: TGTGCCAGCAGTTACGCCTCGCCGGGTCTGGCTTCGGGGGCCAACGTCCTGACTTTC
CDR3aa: CASSYASPGLASGANVLTF

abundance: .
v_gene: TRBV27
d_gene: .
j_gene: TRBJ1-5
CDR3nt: TGTGCCAGCAGTTTACTCGGGAGAAATCAGCCCCAGCATTTT
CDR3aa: CASSLLGRNQPQHF

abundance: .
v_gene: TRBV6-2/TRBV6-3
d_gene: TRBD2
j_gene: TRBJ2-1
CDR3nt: TGTACCAGCAGTGGGACTAGCGGGAGCTCCTACAATGAGCAGTTCTTC
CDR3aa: CTSSGTSGSSYNEQFF

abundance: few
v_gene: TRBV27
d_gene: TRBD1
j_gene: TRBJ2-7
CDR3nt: TGTGCCAGCAGTCGACAGGGAAGGGGCTCCTACGAGCAGTACTTC
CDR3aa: CASSRQGRGSYEQYF

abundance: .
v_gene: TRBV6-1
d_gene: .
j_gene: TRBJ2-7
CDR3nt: TGTGCCAGCAGTAGGGAACAGGGTCCGTACGAGCAGTACTTC
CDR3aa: CASSREQGPYEQYF

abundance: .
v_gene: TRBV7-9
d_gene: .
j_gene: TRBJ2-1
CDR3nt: TGTGCCAGCAGTCTCGGGCGGGGTGAGCAGTTCTTC
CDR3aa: CASSLGRGEQFF

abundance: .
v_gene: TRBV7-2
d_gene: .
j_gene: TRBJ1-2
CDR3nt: TGTGCCAGCAGCCCGGGGGTGGCTGGCTACACCTTC
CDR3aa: CASSPGVAGYTF

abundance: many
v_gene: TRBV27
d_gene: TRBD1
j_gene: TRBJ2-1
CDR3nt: TGTGCCAGCAGCCTGACAGGGAGCTCCTACAATGAGCAGTTCTTC
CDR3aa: CASSLTGSSYNEQFF